The clone carrying this TCR beta chain was seen repeatedly, ten times or more. The CDR3 is 12 amino acids. V dropped 3 bases and J dropped 4 bases, with 9 bases sitting between them. Germline-derived CDR1 and CDR2 are SQVTM and ANQGSEA. This sample was taken from a study of Graves' ophthalmopathy and Graves' hyperthyroidism. TCR beta CDR3 amplification used RNA transcripts. In the first round, RT-PCR was carried out with HTBI primers, and a multiplex PCR formed the second round. TCRdb used MiXCR to reprocess the multiplex PCR reads, holding one entry per CDR3 protein. Here the sample spans a few hundred thousand distinct CDR3 sequences, 15% to 20% being singletons.

The sample taken for sequencing was peripheral blood. The sequence derives from an adult woman with stable Graves' hyperthyroidism. This chain links TRBV29-1 with TRBJ2-5; D is perhaps TRBD2 (6 bases). This CDR3 is CSVDKGGETQYF. The DNA of the CDR3 is TGCAGCGTTGATAAGGGAGGAGAGACCCAGTACTTC. Together with reference TRBV29-1 and TRBJ2-5, the CDR3 gives the full variable domain: SAVISQKPSRDICQRGTSLTIQCQVDSQVTMMFWYRQQPGQSLTLIATANQGSEATYESGFVIDKFPISRPNLTFSTLTVSNMSPEDSSIYLCSVDKGGETQYFGPGTRLLVL.